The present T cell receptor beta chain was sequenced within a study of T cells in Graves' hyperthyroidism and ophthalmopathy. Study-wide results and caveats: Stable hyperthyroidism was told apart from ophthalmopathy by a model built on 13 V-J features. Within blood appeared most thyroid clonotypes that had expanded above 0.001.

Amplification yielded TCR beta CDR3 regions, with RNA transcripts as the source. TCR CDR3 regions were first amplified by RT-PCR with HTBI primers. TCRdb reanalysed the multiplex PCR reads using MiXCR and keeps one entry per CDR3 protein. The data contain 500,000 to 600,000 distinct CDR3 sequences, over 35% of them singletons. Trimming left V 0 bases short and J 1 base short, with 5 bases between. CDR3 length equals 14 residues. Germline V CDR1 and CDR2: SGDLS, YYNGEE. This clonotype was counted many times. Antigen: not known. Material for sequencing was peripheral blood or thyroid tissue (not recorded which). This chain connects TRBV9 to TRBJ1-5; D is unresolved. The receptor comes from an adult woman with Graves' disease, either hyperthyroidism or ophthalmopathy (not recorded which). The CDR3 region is CASSVDGSNQPQHF. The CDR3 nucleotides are TGTGCCAGCAGCGTAGACGGGAGCAATCAGCCCCAGCATTTT.